The present entry profiles one T cell receptor (beta chain) with its context. What it binds is unknown. The sample belongs to a study of Graves' ophthalmopathy and Graves' hyperthyroidism. Regarding the study as a whole: Blood contained most expanded thyroid clonotypes exceeding 0.001 frequency.

As the template, RNA transcripts were used to amplify TCR beta CDR3 regions. Amplification began with first-round RT-PCR using HTBI primers, then second-round multiplex PCR was performed. Each CDR3 protein is one row after TCRdb ran MiXCR on the multiplex PCR reads. The sample lists hundreds of thousands of distinct CDR3 sequences, approximately 15% occurring once. Ophthalmopathy donors showed moderate-to-severe activity, CAS ≥3, NOSPECS ≥4 and a duration under 3 months. Excluded: other autoimmune disease, uncontrolled infection, pregnancy or lactation. Diagnosis used clinical symptoms, serum thyroxine, TRAb, thyroid ultrasound and orbital computed tomography. The sample comprised blood. The source is a woman aged 30 to 39 with Graves' ophthalmopathy.

The CDR3 region has the DNA TGTGCCAGCAGCTTAACCGGGACAGGGGGCAACATTCAGTACTTC. Amino acid sequence: CASSLTGTGGNIQYF. The rearrangement links TRBV7-3 to TRBJ2-4; the match to TRBD1 covers 12 bases. Germline V gives CDR1 SGHTA, CDR2 FQGTGA. V gave up 0 bases and J gave up 7 bases; unmatched junction bases: 1. CDR3 length equals 15 residues.